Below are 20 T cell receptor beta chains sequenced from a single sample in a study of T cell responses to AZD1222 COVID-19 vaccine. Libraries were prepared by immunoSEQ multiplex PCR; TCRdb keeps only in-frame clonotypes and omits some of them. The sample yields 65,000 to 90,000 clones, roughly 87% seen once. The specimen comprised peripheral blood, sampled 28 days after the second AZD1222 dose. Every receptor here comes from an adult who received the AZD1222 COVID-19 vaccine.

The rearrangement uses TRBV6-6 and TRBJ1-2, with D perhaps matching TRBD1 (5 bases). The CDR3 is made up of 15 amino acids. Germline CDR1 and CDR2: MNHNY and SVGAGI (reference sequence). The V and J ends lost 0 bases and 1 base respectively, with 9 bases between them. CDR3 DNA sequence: TGTGCCAGCAGTTACTCCCGCAGGGTTAACTATGGCTACACCTTC. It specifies CASSYSRRVNYGYTF.

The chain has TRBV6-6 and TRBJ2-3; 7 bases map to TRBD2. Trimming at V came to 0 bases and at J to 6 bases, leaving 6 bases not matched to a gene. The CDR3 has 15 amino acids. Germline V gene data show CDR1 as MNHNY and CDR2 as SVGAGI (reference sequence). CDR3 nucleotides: TGTGCCAGCAGTTACTCGATAGCCGGGGGGGATACGCAGTATTTT. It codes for CASSYSIAGGDTQYF.

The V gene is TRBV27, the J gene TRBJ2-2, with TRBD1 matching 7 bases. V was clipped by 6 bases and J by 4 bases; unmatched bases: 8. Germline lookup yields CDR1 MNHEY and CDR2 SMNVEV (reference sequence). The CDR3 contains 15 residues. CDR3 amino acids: CASRRTTGATGELFF. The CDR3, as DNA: TGTGCCAGCAGGCGAACAACAGGGGCCACCGGGGAGCTGTTTTTT.

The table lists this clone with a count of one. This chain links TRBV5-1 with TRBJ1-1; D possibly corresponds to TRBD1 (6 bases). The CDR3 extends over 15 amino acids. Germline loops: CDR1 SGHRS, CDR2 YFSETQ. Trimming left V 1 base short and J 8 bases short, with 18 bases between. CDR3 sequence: CASSLPKQGIEEAFF. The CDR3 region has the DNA TGCGCCAGCAGCTTGCCTAAACAGGGTATTGAAGAAGCTTTCTTT.

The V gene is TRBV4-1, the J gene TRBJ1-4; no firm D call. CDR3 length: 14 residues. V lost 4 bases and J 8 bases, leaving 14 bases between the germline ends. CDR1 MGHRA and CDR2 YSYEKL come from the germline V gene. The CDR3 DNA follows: TGCGCCAGCAGCCGAATACTAAGCAGGGAAAAACTGTTTTTT. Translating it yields CASSRILSREKLFF.

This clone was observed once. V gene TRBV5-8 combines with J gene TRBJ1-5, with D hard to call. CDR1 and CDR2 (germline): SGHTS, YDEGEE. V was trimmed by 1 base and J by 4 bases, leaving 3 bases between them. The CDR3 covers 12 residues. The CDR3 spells CASSLFNQPQHF. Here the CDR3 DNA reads TGTGCCAGCAGCTTGTTTAATCAGCCCCAGCATTTT.

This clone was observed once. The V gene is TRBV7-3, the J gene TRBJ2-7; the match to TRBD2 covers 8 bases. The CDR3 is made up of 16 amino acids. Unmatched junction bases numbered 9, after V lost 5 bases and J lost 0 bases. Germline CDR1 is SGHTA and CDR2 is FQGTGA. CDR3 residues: CASSDHSGTSSYEQYV. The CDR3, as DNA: TGTGCCAGCAGCGACCATAGCGGGACAAGCTCCTACGAGCAGTACGTC.

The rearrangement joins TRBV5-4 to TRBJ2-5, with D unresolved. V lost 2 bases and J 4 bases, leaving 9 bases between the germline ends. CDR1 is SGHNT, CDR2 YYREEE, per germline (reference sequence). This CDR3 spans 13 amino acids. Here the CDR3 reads CASSFRTRETQYF. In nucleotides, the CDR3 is TGTGCCAGCAGCTTCCGGACCCGAGAGACCCAGTACTTC.

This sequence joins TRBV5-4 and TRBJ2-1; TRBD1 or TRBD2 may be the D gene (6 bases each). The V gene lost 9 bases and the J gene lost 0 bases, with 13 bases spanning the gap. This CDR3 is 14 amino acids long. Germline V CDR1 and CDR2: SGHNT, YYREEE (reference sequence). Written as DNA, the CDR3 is TGTGCCACCAGGCGGGACACCTCCTACAATGAGCAGTTCTTC. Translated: CATRRDTSYNEQFF.

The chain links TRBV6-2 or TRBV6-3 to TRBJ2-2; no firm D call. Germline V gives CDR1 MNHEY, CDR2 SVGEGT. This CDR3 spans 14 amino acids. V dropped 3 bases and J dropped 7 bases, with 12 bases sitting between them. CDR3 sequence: CASSYIRTSGELFF. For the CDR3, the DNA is TGTGCCAGCAGTTATATAAGAACAAGCGGGGAGCTGTTTTTT.

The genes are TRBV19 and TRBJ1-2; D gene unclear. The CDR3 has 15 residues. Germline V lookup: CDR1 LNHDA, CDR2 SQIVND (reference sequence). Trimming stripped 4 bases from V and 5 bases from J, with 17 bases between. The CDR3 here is CASSTISSSRYGYTF. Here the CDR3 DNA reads TGTGCCAGTAGTACCATATCGTCCTCCCGGTATGGCTACACCTTC. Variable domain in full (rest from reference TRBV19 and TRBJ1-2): DGGITQSPKYLFRKEGQNVTLSCEQNLNHDAMYWYRQDPGQGLRLIYYSQIVNDFQKGDIAEGYSVSREKKESFPLTVTSAQKNPTAFYLCASSTISSSRYGYTFGSGTRLTVV.

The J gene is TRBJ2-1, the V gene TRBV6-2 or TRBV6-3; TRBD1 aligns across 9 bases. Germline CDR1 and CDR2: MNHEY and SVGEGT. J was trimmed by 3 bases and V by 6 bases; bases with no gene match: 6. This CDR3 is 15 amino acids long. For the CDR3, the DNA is TGTGCCAGCAGACCTACAGGGGGCAGCTACAATGAGCAGTTCTTC. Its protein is CASRPTGGSYNEQFF.

The CDR3 loop reads CASSKTGAYGYTF. The DNA of the CDR3 is TGTGCCAGCAGTAAAACAGGGGCCTATGGCTACACCTTC. The J gene is TRBJ1-2, the V gene TRBV6-5; 7 bases agree with TRBD1. Trimming took 5 bases from V and 4 from J; bases not matched to a gene: 4. This CDR3 contains 13 residues. CDR1 and CDR2 (germline): MNHEY, SVGAGI.

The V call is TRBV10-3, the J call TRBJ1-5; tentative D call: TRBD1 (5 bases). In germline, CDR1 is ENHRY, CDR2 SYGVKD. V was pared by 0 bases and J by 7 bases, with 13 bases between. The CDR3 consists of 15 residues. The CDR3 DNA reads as TGTGCCATCAGTGAGTCCGGACACGGGGTCCAGCCCCAGCATTTT. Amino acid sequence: CAISESGHGVQPQHF.

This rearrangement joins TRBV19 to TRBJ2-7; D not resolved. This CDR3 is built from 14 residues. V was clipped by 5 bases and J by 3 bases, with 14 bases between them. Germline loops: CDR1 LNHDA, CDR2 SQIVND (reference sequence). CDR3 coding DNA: TGTGCCAGTAGTGCGGCAGTTTTTCTCTACGAGCAGTACTTC. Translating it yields CASSAAVFLYEQYF. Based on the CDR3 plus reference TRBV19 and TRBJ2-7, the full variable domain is DGGITQSPKYLFRKEGQNVTLSCEQNLNHDAMYWYRQDPGQGLRLIYYSQIVNDFQKGDIAEGYSVSREKKESFPLTVTSAQKNPTAFYLCASSAAVFLYEQYFGPGTRLTVT.

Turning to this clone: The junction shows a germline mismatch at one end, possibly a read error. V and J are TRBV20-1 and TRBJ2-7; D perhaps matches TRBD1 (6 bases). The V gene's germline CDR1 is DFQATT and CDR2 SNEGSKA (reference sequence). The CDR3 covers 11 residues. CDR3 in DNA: TGCAGTGCTAGAGGAACAGGGTTCACGAACTTC. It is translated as CSARGTGFTNF.

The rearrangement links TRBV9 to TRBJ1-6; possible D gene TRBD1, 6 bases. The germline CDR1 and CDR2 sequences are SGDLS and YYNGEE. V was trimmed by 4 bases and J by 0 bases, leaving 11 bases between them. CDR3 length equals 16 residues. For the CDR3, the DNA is TGTGCCAGCAGCACCAGACAGGACTCCTATAATTCACCCCTCCACTTT. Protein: CASSTRQDSYNSPLHF.

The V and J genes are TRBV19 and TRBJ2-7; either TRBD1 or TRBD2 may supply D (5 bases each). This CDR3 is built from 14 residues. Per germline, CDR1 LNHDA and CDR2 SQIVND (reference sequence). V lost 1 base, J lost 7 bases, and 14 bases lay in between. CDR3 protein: CASSIARVGTEQYF. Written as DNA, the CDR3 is TGTGCCAGTAGTATAGCCAGGGTGGGGACGGAGCAGTACTTC.

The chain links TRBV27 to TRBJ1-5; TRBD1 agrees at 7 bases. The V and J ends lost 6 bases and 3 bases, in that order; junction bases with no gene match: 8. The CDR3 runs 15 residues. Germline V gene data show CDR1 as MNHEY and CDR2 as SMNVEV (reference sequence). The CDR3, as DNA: TGTGCCAGCAGCCCGACAGGGTTCGTCAATCAGCCCCAGCATTTT. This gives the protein CASSPTGFVNQPQHF.

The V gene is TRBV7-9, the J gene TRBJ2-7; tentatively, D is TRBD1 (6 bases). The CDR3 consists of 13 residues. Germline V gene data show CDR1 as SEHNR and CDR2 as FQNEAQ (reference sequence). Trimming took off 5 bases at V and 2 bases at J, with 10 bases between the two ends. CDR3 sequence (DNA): TGTGCCAGCAGCCCAAGACAGGCCTACGAGCAGTACTTC. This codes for CASSPRQAYEQYF.